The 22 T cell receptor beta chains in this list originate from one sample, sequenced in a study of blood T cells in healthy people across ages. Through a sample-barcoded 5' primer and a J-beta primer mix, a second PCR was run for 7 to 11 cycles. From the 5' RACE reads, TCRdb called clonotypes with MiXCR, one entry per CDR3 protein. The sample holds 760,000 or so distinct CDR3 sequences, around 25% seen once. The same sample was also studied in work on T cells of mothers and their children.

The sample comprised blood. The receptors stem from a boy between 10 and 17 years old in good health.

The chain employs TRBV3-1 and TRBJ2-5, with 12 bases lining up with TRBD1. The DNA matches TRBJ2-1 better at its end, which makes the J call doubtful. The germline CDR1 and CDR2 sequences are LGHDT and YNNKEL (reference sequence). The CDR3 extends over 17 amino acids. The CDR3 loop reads CASSQARGTGGSNEQFF. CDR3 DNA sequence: TGTGCCAGCAGCCAAGCCAGGGGGACAGGGGGCTCCAATGAGCAGTTCTTC.

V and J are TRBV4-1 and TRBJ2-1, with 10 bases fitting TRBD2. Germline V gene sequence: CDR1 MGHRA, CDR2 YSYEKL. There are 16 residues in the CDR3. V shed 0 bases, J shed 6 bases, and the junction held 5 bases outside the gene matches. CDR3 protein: CASSQEWVAGGNEQFF. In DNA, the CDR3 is TGCGCCAGCAGCCAAGAATGGGTAGCGGGGGGCAATGAGCAGTTCTTC.

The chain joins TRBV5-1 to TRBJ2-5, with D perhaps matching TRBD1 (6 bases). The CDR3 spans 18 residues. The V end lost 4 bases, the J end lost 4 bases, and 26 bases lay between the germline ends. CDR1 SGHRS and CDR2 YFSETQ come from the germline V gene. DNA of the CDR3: TGCGCCAGCAGCCCGGCAGGTAGCGACAACCTAGGGGGAGAGACCCAGTACTTC. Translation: CASSPAGSDNLGGETQYF.

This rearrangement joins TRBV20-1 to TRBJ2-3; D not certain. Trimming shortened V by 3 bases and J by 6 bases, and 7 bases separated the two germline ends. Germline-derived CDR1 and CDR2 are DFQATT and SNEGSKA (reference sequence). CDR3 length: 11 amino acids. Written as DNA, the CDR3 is TGCAGTGCTAGCACCGGGGATACGCAGTATTTT. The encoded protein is CSASTGDTQYF.

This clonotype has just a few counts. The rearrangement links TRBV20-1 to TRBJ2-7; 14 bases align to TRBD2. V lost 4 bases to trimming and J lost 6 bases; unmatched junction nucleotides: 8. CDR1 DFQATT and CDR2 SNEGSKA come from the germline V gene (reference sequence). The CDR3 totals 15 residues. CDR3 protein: CSAIPTTSGRVEQYF. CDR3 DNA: TGCAGTGCTATCCCAACGACTAGCGGGAGGGTCGAGCAGTACTTC.

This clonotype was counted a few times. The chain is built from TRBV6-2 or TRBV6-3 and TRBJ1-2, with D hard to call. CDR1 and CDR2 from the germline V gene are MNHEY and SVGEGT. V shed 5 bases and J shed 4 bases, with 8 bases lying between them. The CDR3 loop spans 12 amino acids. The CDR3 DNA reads TGTGCCAGCAGTAACGACGGCTATGGCTACACCTTC. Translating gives CASSNDGYGYTF.

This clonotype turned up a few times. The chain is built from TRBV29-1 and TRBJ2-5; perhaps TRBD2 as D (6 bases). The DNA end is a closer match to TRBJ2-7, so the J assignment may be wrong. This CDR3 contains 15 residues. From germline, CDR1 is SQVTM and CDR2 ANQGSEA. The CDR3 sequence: CSVEGLDGSPYEQYF. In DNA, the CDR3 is TGCAGCGTTGAAGGTTTGGACGGGAGCCCCTACGAGCAGTACTTC.

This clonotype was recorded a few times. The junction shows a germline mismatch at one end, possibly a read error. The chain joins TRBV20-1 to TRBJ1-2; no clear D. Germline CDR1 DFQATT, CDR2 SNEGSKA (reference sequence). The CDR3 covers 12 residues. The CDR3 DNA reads TGCAGTGCTAGACCCGGGTCATACGGCTACGCCTTC. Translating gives CSARPGSYGYAF.

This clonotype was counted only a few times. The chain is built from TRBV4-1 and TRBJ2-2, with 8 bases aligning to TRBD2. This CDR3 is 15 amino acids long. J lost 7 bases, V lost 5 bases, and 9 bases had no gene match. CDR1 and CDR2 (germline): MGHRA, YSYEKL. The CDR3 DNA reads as TGCGCCAGCAGCGAAAGCCGACTAGCGCACGGGGAGCTGTTTTTT. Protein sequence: CASSESRLAHGELFF.

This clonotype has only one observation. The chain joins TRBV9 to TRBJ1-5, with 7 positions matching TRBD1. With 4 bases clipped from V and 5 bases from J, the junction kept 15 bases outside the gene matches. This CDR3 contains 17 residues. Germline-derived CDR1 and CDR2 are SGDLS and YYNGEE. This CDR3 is CASSQRDSSTLDQPQHF. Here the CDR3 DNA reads TGTGCCAGCAGCCAACGGGACAGTTCCACTCTTGATCAGCCCCAGCATTTT.

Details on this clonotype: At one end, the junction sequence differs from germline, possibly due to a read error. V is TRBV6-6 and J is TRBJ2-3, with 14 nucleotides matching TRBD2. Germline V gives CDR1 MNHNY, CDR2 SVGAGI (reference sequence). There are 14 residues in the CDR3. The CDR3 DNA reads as TGTGCCAGCAGCGAAGGGACTAGCGGGAGTACGCAGTGTTTT. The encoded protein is CASSEGTSGSTQCF.

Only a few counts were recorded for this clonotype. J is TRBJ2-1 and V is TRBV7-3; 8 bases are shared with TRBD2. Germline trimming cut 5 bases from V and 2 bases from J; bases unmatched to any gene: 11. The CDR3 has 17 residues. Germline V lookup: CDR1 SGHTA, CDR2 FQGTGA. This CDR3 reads CASSPWGLETAYNEQFF. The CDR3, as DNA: TGTGCCAGCAGCCCATGGGGACTAGAGACTGCCTACAATGAGCAGTTCTTC.

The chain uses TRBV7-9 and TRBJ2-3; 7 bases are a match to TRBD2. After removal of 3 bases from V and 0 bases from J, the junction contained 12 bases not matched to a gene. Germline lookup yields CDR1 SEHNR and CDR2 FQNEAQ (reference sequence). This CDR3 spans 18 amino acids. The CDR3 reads CASSLLAGDTPSTDTQYF. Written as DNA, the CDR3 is TGTGCCAGCAGCTTGCTTGCGGGGGATACCCCTAGCACAGATACGCAGTATTTT. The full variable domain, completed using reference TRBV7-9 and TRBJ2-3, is DTGVSQNPRHKITKRGQNVTFRCDPISEHNRLYWYRQTLGQGPEFLTYFQNEAQLEKSRLLSDRFSAERPKGSFSTLEIQRTEQGDSAMYLCASSLLAGDTPSTDTQYFGPGTRLTVL.

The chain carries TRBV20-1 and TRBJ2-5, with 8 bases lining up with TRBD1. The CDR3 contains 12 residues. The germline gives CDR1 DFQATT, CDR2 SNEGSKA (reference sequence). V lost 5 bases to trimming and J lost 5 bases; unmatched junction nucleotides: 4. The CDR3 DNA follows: TGCAGTGCTTTCCCAGGGGGCGAGACCCAGTACTTC. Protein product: CSAFPGGETQYF.

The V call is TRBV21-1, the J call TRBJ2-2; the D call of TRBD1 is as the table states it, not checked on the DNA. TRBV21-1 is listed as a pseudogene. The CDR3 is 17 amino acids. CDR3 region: CASSKSPMDRDTGELFF. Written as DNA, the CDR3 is TGTGCCAGCAGCAAGAGCCCGATGGACAGGGACACCGGGGAGCTGTTTTTT.

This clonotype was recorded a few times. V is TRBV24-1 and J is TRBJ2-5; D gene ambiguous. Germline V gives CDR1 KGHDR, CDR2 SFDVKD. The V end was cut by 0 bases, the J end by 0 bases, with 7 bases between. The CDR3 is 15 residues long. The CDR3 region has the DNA TGTGCCACCAGTGATTTGGCAACGGACCAAGAGACCCAGTACTTC. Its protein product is CATSDLATDQETQYF.

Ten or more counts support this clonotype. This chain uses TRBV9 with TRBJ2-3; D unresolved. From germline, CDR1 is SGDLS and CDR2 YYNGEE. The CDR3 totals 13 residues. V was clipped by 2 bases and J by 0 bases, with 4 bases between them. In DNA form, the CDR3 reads TGTGCCAGCAGCGTCGTCAGCACAGATACGCAGTATTTT. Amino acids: CASSVVSTDTQYF.

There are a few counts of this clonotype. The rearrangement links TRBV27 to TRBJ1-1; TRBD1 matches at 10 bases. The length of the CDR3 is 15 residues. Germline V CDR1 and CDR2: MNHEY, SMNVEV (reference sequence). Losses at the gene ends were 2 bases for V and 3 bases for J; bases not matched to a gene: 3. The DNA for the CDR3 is TGTGCCAGCAGTTTAGAGACAGGGGGCTACACTGAAGCTTTCTTT. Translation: CASSLETGGYTEAFF.

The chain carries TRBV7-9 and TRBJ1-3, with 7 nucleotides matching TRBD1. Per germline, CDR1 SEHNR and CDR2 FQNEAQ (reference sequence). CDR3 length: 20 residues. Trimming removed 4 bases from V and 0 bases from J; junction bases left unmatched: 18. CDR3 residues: CASSSTGTADQSLSGNTIYF. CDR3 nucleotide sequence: TGTGCCAGCAGCTCTACCGGGACAGCGGACCAGAGCCTCTCTGGAAACACCATATATTTT.

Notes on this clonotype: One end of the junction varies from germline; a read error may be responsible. The CDR3 nucleotides read TGCAGCGCCGGGACACTGAGGCCCTACCATGAGCAGTTCTTC. Translated: CSAGTLRPYHEQFF. The chain carries TRBV29-1 and TRBJ2-1, with D perhaps TRBD1 (6 bases). The CDR3 contains 14 residues. Germline-derived CDR1 and CDR2 are SQVTM and ANQGSEA.

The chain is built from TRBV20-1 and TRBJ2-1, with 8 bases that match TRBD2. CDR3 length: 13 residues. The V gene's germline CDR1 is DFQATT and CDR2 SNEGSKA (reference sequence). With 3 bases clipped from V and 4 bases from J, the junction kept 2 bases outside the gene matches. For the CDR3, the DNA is TGCAGTGCTAGCGGGAGGGGGTACAATGAGCAGTTCTTC. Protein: CSASGRGYNEQFF.

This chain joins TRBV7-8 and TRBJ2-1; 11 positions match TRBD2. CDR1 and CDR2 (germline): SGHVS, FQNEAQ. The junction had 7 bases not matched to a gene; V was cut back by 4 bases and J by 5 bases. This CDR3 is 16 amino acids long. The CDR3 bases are TGTGCCAGCAGCTCCTATAGCGGGGGGGGCCACAATGAGCAGTTCTTC. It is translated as CASSSYSGGGHNEQFF.